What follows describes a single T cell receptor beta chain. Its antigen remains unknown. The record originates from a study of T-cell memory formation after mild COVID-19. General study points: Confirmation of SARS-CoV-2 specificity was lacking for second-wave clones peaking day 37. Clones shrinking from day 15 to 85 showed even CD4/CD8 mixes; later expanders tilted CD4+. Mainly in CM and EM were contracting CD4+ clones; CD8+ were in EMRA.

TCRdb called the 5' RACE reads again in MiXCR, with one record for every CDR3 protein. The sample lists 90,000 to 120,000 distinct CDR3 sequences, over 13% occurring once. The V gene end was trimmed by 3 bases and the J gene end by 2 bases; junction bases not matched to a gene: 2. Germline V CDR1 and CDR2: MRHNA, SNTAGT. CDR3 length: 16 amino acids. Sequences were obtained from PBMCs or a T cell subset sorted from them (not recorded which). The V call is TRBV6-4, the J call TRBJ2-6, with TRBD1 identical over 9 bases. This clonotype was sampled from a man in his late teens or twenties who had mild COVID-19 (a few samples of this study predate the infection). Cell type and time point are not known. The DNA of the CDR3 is TGTGCCAGCAGTGAAACAGGGGGCGCTGGGGCCAACGTCCTGACTTTC. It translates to CASSETGGAGANVLTF.